This T cell receptor (beta chain) came from a study of identical twins. A universal primer site was incorporated via template switching, and the cDNA contained unique molecular identifiers. TCRdb re-analysed the 5' RACE reads in MiXCR, keeping a single row per CDR3 protein. Of about 100,000 distinct CDR3 sequences listed, 4.5% to 6.5% are singletons. This clonotype was counted ten times or more. There are 12 residues in the CDR3. The V end was cut by 8 bases, the J end by 5 bases, with 12 bases between. Germline V lookup: CDR1 MDHEN, CDR2 SYDVKM. The sample comprised memory T cells sorted from blood. The clonotype originates from a woman in her fifties or sixties in good health. J is TRBJ1-2 and V is TRBV28; D gene unclear. This chain's CDR3 is CASRAFRYGYTF. The CDR3 DNA is TGTGCCAGCCGGGCCTTTAGATATGGCTACACCTTC.